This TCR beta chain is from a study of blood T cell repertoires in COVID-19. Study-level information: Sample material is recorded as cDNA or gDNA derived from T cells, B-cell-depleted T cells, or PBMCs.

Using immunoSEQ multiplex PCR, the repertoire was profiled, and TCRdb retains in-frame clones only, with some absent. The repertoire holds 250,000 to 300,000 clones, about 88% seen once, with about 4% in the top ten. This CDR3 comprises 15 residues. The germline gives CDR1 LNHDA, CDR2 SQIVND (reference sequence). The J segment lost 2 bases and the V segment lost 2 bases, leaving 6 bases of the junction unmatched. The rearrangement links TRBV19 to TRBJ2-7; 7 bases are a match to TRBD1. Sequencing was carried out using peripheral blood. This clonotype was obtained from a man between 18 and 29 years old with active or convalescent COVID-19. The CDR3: CASSINGQATYEQYF. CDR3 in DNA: TGTGCCAGTAGTATAAACGGACAGGCGACCTACGAGCAGTACTTC.